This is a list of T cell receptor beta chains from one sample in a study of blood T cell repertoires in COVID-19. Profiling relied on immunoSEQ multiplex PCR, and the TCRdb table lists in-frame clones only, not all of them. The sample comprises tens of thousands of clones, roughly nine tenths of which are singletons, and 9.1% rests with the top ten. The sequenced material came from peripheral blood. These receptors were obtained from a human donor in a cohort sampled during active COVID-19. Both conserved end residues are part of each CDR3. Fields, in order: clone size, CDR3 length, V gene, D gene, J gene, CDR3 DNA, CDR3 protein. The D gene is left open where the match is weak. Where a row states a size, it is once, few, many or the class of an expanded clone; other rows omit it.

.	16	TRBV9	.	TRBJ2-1	TGTGCCAGCAGTGCGTATGGCACTAGCTCCTACAATGAGCAGTTCTTC	CASSAYGTSSYNEQFF
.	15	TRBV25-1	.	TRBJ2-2	TGTGCCAGCAGTGAAATGAAACAAAACACCGGGGAGCTGTTTTTT	CASSEMKQNTGELFF
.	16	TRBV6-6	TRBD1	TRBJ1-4	TGTGCCAGCAGTTACTTACCGACAGGGTGGAATGAAAAACTGTTTTTT	CASSYLPTGWNEKLFF
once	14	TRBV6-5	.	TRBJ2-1	TGTGCCAGCAGTCTGTCAGGGTCGATTAATGAGCAGTTCTTC	CASSLSGSINEQFF
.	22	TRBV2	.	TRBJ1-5	TGTGCCAGCAGTGAAGCCCCAATCCGGGGGGGGAATTGGCAACTTCTCAATCAGCCCCAGCATTTT	CASSEAPIRGGNWQLLNQPQHF
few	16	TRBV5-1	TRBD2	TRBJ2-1	TGCGCCAGCAGCACGGGGACTAGCGGGGCCTACAATGAGCAGTTCTTC	CASSTGTSGAYNEQFF
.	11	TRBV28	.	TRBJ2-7	TGTGCCAGCAGTTCGGCCTACGAGCAGTACTTC	CASSSAYEQYF
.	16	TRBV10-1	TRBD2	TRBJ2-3	TGCGCCAGCAGTGTGACTAGCGGGAGGAACACAGATACGCAGTATTTT	CASSVTSGRNTDTQYF
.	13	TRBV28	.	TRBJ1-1	TGTGCCAGCAGTTGGGGGGGGGTGCCTGAAGCTTTCTTT	CASSWGGVPEAFF
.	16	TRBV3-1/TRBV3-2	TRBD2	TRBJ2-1	TGTGCCAGCAGCCCGCTAGCGGGGGGTACCTACAATGAGCAGTTCTTC	CASSPLAGGTYNEQFF
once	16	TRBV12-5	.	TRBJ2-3	TGTGCTAGTGGTTTGCGTACAGGGTTTGTTACAGATACGCAGTATTTT	CASGLRTGFVTDTQYF
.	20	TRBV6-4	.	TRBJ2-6	TGTGCCAGCAGTGACTCGATGGGGGCAGGCCCCGGCGATGGGGCCAACGTCCTGACTTTC	CASSDSMGAGPGDGANVLTF
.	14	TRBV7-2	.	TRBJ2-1	TGTGCCAGCAGTTGGGACACGTTAAACAATGAGCAGTTCTTC	CASSWDTLNNEQFF
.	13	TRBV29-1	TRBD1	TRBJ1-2	TGCAGCGCCCCGGGACAGGGTTACTATGGCTACACCTTC	CSAPGQGYYGYTF
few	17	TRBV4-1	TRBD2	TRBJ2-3	TGCGCCAGCAGCGAGGGAATAGCGGGGGGACCCACAGATACGCAGTATTTT	CASSEGIAGGPTDTQYF
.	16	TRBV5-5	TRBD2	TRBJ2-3	TGTGCCAGCAGCTCCCTTAGCGGGGGGAACACAGATACGCAGTATTTT	CASSSLSGGNTDTQYF